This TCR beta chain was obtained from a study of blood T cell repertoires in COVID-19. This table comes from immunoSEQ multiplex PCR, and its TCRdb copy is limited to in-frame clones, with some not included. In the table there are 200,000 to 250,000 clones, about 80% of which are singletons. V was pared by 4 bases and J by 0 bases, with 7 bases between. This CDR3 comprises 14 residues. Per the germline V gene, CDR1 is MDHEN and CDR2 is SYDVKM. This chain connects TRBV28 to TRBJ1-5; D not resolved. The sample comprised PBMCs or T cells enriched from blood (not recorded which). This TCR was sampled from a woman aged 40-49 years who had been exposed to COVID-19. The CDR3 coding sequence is TGTGCCAGCAGTTCCAGTCATAGCAATCAGCCCCAGCATTTT. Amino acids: CASSSSHSNQPQHF.